This T cell receptor (beta chain) was profiled in a study of PD-1 blockade in classical Hodgkin lymphoma (dated by TCRdb to about 2020). Study-level background: Nivolumab dosing was 3 mg/kg intravenously every 2 weeks, continuing until either disease progression or unacceptable toxicity. The study used TCR beta sequencing and CyTOF to define a peripheral blood immune signature of response to PD-1 blockade in classical Hodgkin lymphoma. General findings and caveats noted by the study authors: By C4D1, a significant rise was seen in CD4+ TCR diversity but not in CD8+ TCR diversity (p=0.0027 vs p=0.16), and the rise was most apparent among complete responders (p=0.02). Trial patients with a complete response had baseline diversity similar to that of newly diagnosed patients, while partial responders and progressors had significantly lower diversity. Baseline TCR diversity was reported to be lower in newly diagnosed patients than in healthy donors, and even lower in relapsed/refractory patients. Patients starting nivolumab less than 1 year after ASCT had lower diversity and were excluded from later analyses to avoid confounding by immune reconstitution. Only a single clinical trial cohort was studied, and what caused the repertoire differences, possibly disease activity or prior therapy, remained undefined.

In the case of this clone: The clone's antigen remains unknown. No clone much larger than this one lies a single base away; base qualities are absent.

Taken with the paper, the label for time point translates to: cycle 4 day 1 (C4D1), after less than 7 weeks of nivolumab. Relapse after autologous stem cell transplantation had occurred in all trial patients, and cohorts A, B and C were distinguished by prior brentuximab vedotin exposure. The trial cohort included 45 to 65 patients with relapsed/refractory classical Hodgkin lymphoma, and each patient had a best overall response of complete response, partial response or progressive disease. In the multi-cohort phase II CheckMate 205 trial, trial patients received single-agent nivolumab. An independent review committee assessed best overall response using the 2007 International Working Group response criteria. Trial PBMCs were obtained immediately prior to nivolumab initiation (C1D1) and on therapy at cycle 2 day 1 and cycle 4 day 1. Peripheral blood was collected in 8 mL Vacutainer Cell Preparation Tubes, from which PBMCs were isolated by centrifugation and then cryopreserved.

The Qiagen DNeasy kit was used to extract genomic DNA both from unsorted PBMCs and from the negatively selected CD4+ and CD8+ fractions. TCR beta CDR3 regions were subjected to amplification by immunoSEQ multiplex PCR with primers that anneal to V and J segments. A synthetic immune receptor repertoire was used to minimize amplification bias, and any remaining bias was removed computationally after sequencing. The study's own analysis went as follows. Custom Python scripts were used to quantify repertoire diversity as the Shannon entropy index. The unsorted, CD4+ and CD8+ repertoires were each analyzed separately, with the exception of combined analyses, where CD4+ and CD8+ sequences were merged in silico. Clonal expansion was defined as a frequency increase of at least 2-fold after treatment compared with C1D1, and clones undetected at baseline were assigned a pseudocount of 0.5. Clones with 0 or 1 copy at C1D1 were defined as singleton clones, while clones with 2 or more copies were defined as non-singleton clones. By matching protein sequences in sorted samples from the same patient, clones expanded in unsorted samples were annotated as CD4+, CD8+ or unknown. Wilcoxon tests on paired samples were used to test changes in diversity from C1D1 to C4D1. Sourced from immuneACCESS, this table was stored by TCRdb with only in-frame sequences that have V and J called. A share of the clones is absent; for the studies checked, an unresolved V gene accounts for under half, and the remainder has no known explanation. V and J calls and clone size come straight from that table; D and trimming were deduced from the DNA. The sample yields some 58,000 clones; around nine tenths were counted once. Approximately 8% of the sample belongs to the ten largest clones.

In the germline V gene, CDR1 corresponds to MGHRA and CDR2 to YSYEKL. CDR3 length: 15 amino acids, cysteine to phenylalanine. Here the CDR3 DNA is all that survives: 45 bases in frame from base 1. Clipping removes 5 bases from V and 5 bases from J, with 8 as the unmatched junction base count. The receptor chain draws on TRBV4-1 and TRBJ2-5; TRBD2 agrees with 10 junctional bases. This clonotype was sampled from a human donor with classical Hodgkin lymphoma. Source: peripheral blood mononuclear cells (PBMCs), taken before the fourth cycle of nivolumab. CDR3 reads: CASSISGGERETQYF. The DNA is TGCGCCAGCAGCATCAGCGGGGGGGAACGGGAGACCCAGTACTTC.